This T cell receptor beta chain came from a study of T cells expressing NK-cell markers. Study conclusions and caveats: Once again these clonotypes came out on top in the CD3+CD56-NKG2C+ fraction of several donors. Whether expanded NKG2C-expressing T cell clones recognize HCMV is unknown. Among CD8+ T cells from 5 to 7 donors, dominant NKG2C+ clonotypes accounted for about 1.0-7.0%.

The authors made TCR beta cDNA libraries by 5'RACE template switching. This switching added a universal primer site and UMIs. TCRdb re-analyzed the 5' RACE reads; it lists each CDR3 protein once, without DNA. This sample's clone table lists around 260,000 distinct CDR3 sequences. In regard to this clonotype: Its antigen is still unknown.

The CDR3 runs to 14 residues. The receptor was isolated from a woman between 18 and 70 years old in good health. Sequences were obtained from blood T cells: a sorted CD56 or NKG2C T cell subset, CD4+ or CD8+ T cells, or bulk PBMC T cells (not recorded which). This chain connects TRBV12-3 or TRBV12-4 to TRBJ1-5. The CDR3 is CASSFFGGIQPQHF.